The next 9 T cell receptor beta chains were all read from a single sample in a study of blood T cell repertoires in COVID-19. The table came from immunoSEQ multiplex PCR; TCRdb's copy has only in-frame clones and leaves some out. The sample lists fewer than 450,000 clones; 70% to 90% were seen once. Material: PBMCs or T cells enriched from blood (not recorded which). All receptors come from a woman between 35 and 50 years old with acute COVID-19.

The V call is TRBV19, the J call TRBJ1-2; 7 bases line up with TRBD1. V shed 5 bases, J shed 5 bases, and the junction held 17 bases outside the gene matches. CDR1 is LNHDA, CDR2 SQIVND, per germline (reference sequence). CDR3 length: 17 residues. The CDR3 nucleotides read TGTGCCAGTAGTGCCCTCAGTTCCCCGACAGGGCAGTATGGCTACACCTTC. This codes for CASSALSSPTGQYGYTF. Drawing the rest from reference TRBV19 and TRBJ1-2, the complete variable domain is DGGITQSPKYLFRKEGQNVTLSCEQNLNHDAMYWYRQDPGQGLRLIYYSQIVNDFQKGDIAEGYSVSREKKESFPLTVTSAQKNPTAFYLCASSALSSPTGQYGYTFGSGTRLTVV.

The chain employs TRBV19 and TRBJ1-2, with TRBD1 identical over 7 bases. V was clipped by 2 bases and J by 4 bases; unmatched bases: 7. In germline, CDR1 is LNHDA, CDR2 SQIVND (reference sequence). The CDR3 runs to 15 residues. The CDR3 DNA reads TGTGCCAGTAGTATACATAGTGAGGGGGCCTATGGCTACACCTTC. Its translation: CASSIHSEGAYGYTF.

This chain links TRBV10-2 with TRBJ2-5, with unresolved D. The V end lost 3 bases, the J end lost 7 bases, and 3 bases lay between the germline ends. The germline V gene has CDR1 WSHSY and CDR2 SAAADI. The CDR3 sequence is 10 residues long. CDR3 DNA sequence: TGCGCCAGCAGTGACGGGACCCAGTACTTC. This sequence encodes CASSDGTQYF.

The chain employs TRBV2 and TRBJ2-3, with 14 bases identical to TRBD2. Germline CDR1 SNHLY, CDR2 FYNNEI. Unmatched junction bases numbered 6, after V lost 6 bases and J lost 1 base. CDR3 size: 17 residues. As DNA, the CDR3 is TGTGCCAGCAGGAAAGGACTAGCGGGGGGTGGCACAGATACGCAGTATTTT. This codes for CASRKGLAGGGTDTQYF.

This clone has only a few counts. The chain is built from TRBV6-5 and TRBJ1-5; 7 bases match TRBD1. With V trimmed by 4 bases and J by 5 bases, 5 bases remained unmatched. The CDR3 covers 14 residues. CDR1 MNHEY and CDR2 SVGAGI come from the germline V gene. CDR3 in amino acids: CASSSRTGDQPQHF. In nucleotides, the CDR3 is TGTGCCAGCAGTTCTAGAACAGGGGATCAGCCCCAGCATTTT.

This chain links TRBV4-1 with TRBJ1-2; TRBD1 matches 8 bases. The J segment lost 5 bases and the V segment lost 1 base, leaving 9 bases of the junction unmatched. The germline V gene encodes CDR1 MGHRA and CDR2 YSYEKL. This CDR3 region has 16 residues. CDR3: CASSQVTGTGIYGYTF. CDR3 bases: TGCGCCAGCAGCCAAGTCACCGGGACAGGTATATATGGCTACACCTTC.

The CDR3 sequence is CASSQDLLRGGSVETQYF. CDR3 DNA sequence: TGCGCCAGCAGCCAAGATTTACTCCGGGGGGGCTCTGTGGAGACCCAGTACTTC. V and J are TRBV4-1 and TRBJ2-5, with 8 bases matching TRBD2. This CDR3 contains 18 residues. V dropped 0 bases and J dropped 5; count of bases not matched to a gene: 14. In germline, CDR1 is MGHRA, CDR2 YSYEKL.

The V and J genes are TRBV6-1 and TRBJ1-2; D is unresolved. The CDR3 covers 15 residues. V lost 1 base to trimming and J lost 4 bases, with 13 bases between them. CDR1 is MNHNS, CDR2 SASEGT, per germline. This CDR3 reads CASSEVPHTGYGYTF. The CDR3 nucleotides read TGTGCCAGCAGTGAAGTCCCACATACGGGCTATGGCTACACCTTC.

The gene calls are TRBV5-4 and TRBJ2-5; D remains ambiguous. The germline V gene has CDR1 SGHNT and CDR2 YYREEE (reference sequence). Trimming left V 0 bases short and J 7 bases short, with 13 bases between. The CDR3 is made up of 14 amino acids. The CDR3 protein is CASSLGPFERTQYF. The CDR3 DNA sequence: TGTGCCAGCAGCTTGGGTCCCTTTGAGCGGACCCAGTACTTC.